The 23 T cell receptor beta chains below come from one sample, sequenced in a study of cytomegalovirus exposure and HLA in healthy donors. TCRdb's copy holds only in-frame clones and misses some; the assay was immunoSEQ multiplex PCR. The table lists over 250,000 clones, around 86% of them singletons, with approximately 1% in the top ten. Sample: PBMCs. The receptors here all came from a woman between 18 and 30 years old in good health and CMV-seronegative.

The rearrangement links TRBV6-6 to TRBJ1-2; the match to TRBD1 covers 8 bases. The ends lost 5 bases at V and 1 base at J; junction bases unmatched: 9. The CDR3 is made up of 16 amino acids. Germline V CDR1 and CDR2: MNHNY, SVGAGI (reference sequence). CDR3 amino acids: CASSGGQGTDNYGYTF. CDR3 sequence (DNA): TGTGCCAGCAGTGGTGGACAGGGCACAGATAACTATGGCTACACCTTC.

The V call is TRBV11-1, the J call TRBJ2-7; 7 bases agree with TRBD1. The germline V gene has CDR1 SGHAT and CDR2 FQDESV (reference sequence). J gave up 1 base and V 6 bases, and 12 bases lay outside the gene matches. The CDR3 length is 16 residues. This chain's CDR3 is CASRLSRDSESYEQYF. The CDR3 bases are TGTGCCAGCAGGCTCTCCCGGGACAGTGAGTCCTACGAGCAGTACTTC.

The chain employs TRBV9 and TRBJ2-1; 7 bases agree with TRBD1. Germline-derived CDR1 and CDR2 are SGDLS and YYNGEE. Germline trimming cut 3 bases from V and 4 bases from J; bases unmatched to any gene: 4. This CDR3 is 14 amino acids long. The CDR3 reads CASSDGTVYNEQFF. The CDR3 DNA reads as TGTGCCAGCAGCGACGGGACAGTGTACAATGAGCAGTTCTTC.

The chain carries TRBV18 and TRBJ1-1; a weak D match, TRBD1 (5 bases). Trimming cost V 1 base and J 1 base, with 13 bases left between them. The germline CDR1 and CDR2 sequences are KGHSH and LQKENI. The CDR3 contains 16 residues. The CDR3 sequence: CASSPLALGQNTEAFF. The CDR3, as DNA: TGTGCCAGCTCACCACTGGCTCTCGGACAGAACACTGAAGCTTTCTTT.

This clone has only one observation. The CDR3, as DNA: TGTGCTAGTGGTCCGGGAAGCCATTCGAACACTGAAGCTTTCTTT. Its translation is CASGPGSHSNTEAFF. This rearrangement joins TRBV12-5 to TRBJ1-1; no firm D call. CDR1 is LGHNT and CDR2 is FRNRAP in the germline V gene. Trimming pared 5 bases from V and 1 base from J, leaving 14 bases between. There are 15 residues in the CDR3. The variable domain in full, with the rest retrieved from reference TRBV12-5 and TRBJ1-1, is DARVTQTPRHKVTEMGQEVTMRCQPILGHNTVFWYRQTMMQGLELLAYFRNRAPLDDSGMPKDRFSAEMPDATLATLKIQPSEPRDSAVYFCASGPGSHSNTEAFFGQGTRLTVV.

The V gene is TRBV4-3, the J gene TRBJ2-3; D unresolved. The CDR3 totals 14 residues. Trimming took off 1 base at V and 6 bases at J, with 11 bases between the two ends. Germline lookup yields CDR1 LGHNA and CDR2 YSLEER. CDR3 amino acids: CASSQAPGEDTQYF. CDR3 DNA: TGCGCCAGCAGCCAAGCCCCTGGAGAGGATACGCAGTATTTT.

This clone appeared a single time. The DNA for the CDR3 is TGTGCCTGGAACGACAGGGGGCGAGCTAATGAAAAACTGTTTTTT. It codes for CAWNDRGRANEKLFF. This rearrangement joins TRBV30 to TRBJ1-4, with TRBD1 matching over 10 bases. Looked up from germline, CDR1 is GTSNPN and CDR2 is SVGIG (reference sequence). The CDR3 contains 15 residues. V was pared by 4 bases and J by 3 bases, with 5 bases of the junction left unmatched.

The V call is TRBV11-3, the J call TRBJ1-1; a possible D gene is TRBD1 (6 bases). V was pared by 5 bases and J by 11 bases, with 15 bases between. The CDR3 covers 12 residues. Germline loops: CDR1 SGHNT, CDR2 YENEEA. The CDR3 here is CASSTRGQLAFF. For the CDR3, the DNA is TGTGCCAGCAGCACTAGAGGACAGTTGGCTTTCTTT.

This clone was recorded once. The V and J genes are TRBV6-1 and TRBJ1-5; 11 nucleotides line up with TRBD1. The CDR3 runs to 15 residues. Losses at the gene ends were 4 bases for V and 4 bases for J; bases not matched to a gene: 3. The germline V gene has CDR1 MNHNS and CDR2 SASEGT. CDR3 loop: CASSGRDRGNQPQHF. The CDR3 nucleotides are TGTGCCAGCAGTGGCCGGGACAGGGGGAATCAGCCCCAGCATTTT.

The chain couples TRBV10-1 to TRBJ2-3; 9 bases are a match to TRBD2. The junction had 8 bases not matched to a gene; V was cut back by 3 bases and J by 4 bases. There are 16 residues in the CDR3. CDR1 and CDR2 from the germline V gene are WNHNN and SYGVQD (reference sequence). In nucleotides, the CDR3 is TGCGCCAGCAGTGATCAGCGGGAGGCCAGCGCAGATACGCAGTATTTT. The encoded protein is CASSDQREASADTQYF.

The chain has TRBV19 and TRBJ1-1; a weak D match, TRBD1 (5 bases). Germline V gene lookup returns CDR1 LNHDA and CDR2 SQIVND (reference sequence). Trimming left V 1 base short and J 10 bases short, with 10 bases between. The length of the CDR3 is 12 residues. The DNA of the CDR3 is TGTGCCAGTAGTATAGGACGCGGGGGAGCTTTCTTT. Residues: CASSIGRGGAFF.

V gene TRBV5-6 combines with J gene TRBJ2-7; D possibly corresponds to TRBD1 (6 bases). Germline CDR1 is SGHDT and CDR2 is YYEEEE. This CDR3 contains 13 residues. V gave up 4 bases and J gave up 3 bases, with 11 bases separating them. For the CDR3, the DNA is TGTGCCAGCAGCGGGGACACAGGCTACGAGCAGTACTTC. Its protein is CASSGDTGYEQYF.

CDR3 sequence: CASSLPAGTSSYEQYF. The CDR3, as DNA: TGTGCCAGCAGCTTGCCGGCCGGGACTAGCTCCTACGAGCAGTACTTC. This chain links TRBV5-4 with TRBJ2-7, with TRBD2 matching 8 bases. V shed 1 base and J 0 bases; nucleotides not matched to a gene: 6. Germline values: CDR1 SGHNT, CDR2 YYREEE (reference sequence). The CDR3 is 16 residues long.

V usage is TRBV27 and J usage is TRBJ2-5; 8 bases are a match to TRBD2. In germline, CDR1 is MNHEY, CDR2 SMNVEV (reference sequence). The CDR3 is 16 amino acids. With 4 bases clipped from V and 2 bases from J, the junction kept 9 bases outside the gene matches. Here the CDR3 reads CASSWAGGGLQETQYF. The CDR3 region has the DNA TGTGCCAGCAGTTGGGCGGGCGGGGGGCTTCAAGAGACCCAGTACTTC.

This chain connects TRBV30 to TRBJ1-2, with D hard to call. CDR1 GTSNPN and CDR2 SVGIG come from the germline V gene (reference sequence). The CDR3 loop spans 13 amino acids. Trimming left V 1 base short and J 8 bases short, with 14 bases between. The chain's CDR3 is CAWSATRWRGYTF. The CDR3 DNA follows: TGTGCCTGGAGTGCTACCCGTTGGAGGGGCTACACCTTC.

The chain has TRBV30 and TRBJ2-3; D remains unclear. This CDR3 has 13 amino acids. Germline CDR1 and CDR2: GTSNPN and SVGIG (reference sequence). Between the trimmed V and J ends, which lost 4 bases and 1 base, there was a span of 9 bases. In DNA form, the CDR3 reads TGTGCCTGGACGCTCATAGGCACAGATACGCAGTATTTT. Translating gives CAWTLIGTDTQYF.

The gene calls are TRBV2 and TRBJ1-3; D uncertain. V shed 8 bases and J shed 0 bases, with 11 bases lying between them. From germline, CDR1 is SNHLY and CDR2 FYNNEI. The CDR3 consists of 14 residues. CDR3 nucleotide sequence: TGTGCCAGCGTTTCAGGCTACTCTGGAAACACCATATATTTT. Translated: CASVSGYSGNTIYF.

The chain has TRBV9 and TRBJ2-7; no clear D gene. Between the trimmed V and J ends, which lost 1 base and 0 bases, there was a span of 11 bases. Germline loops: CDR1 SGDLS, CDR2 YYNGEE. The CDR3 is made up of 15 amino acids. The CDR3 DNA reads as TGTGCCAGCAGCGTATCCCCGACTTTCTCCTACGAGCAGTACTTC. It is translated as CASSVSPTFSYEQYF.

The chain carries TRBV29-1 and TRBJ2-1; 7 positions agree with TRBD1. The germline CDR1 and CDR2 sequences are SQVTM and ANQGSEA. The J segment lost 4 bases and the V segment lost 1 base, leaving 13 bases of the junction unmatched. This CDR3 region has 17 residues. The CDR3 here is CSVEGDRELGLYNEQFF. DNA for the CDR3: TGCAGCGTTGAAGGAGACAGGGAGCTGGGGCTTTACAATGAGCAGTTCTTC.

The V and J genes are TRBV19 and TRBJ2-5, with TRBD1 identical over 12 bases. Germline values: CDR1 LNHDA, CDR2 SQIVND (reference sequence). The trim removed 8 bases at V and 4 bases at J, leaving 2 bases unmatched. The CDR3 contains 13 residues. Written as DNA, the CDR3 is TGTGCCAGTCGGGACAGGGGGCGAGAGACCCAGTACTTC. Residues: CASRDRGRETQYF.

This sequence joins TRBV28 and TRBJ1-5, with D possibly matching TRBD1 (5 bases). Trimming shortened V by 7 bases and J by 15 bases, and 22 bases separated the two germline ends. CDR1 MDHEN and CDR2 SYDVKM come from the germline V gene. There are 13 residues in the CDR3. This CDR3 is CASTTPGGYGSHF. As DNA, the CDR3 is TGTGCCAGCACCACCCCCGGGGGGTATGGATCGCATTTT.

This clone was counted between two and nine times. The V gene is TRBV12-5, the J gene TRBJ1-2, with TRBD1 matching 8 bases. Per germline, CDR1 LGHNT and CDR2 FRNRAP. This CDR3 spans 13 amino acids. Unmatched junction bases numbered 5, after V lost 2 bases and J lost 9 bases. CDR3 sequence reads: CASGLIGQGRYTF. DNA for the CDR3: TGTGCTAGTGGTTTGATCGGACAGGGCCGCTACACCTTC.

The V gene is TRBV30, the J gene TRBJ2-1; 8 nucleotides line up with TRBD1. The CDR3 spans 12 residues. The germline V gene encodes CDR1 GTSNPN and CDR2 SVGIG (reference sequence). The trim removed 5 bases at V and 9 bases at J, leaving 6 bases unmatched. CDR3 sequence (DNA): TGTGCCTGGGGGTCAGGGGGCATTGAGCAGTTCTTC. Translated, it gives CAWGSGGIEQFF.